This T cell receptor (beta chain) was captured by sequencing in a study of blood T cells in healthy people across ages. CDR3 size: 13 residues. J gave up 5 bases and V 4 bases, and 3 bases lay outside the gene matches. Germline CDR1 reads SGHTA; CDR2 reads FQGNSA. A second PCR, run for roughly 7 to 12 cycles, used a sample-barcoded 5' primer plus a J-beta primer mix. A single record per CDR3 protein comes from TCRdb applying MiXCR to the 5' RACE reads. Of hundreds of thousands of distinct CDR3 sequences detected, about half appear once; the ten largest clones hold about 32%. Sequencing used blood. This TCR derives from a woman aged 60-75 years in good health. V and J are TRBV7-2 and TRBJ1-1; 8 nucleotides align to TRBD1. The CDR3 bases are TGTGCCAGCAGCTCCAACAGGGGGACTGAAGCTTTCTTT. Its protein is CASSSNRGTEAFF.